These 15 T cell receptor beta chains share one sample of origin, sequenced in a study of shared T cell receptors in the human thymus. Here immunoSEQ multiplex PCR was the method, and the copy in TCRdb shows in-frame clones only, minus some. The sample includes hundreds of thousands of clones, about 87% of them seen just once. These same data were also listed under a study on human thymus T cells.

The specimen was thymocytes. These receptor sequences come from a boy under two years old with a congenital heart defect.

The chain has TRBV7-8 and TRBJ2-1, with TRBD2 matching 10 bases. The germline gives CDR1 SGHVS, CDR2 FQNEAQ. V shed 6 bases and J 0 bases; nucleotides not matched to a gene: 20. This CDR3 contains 21 residues. The CDR3 loop reads CASSSTDRGGASGSSYNEQFF. CDR3 bases: TGTGCCAGCAGTTCTACGGACCGAGGAGGAGCTAGCGGGAGCTCCTACAATGAGCAGTTCTTC.

This clone occurred a few times. The chain is built from TRBV7-2 and TRBJ2-3; possibly TRBD1 for D (6 bases). V lost 2 bases and J lost 5, with 11 bases in between. The CDR3 has 14 residues. In germline, CDR1 is SGHTA, CDR2 FQGNSA. CDR3 bases: TGTGCCAGCAGCTTATTGGGGGCTGGAGATACGCAGTATTTT. Residues: CASSLLGAGDTQYF. The full variable domain, completed using reference TRBV7-2 and TRBJ2-3, is GAGVSQSPSNKVTEKGKDVELRCDPISGHTALYWYRQSLGQGLEFLIYFQGNSAPDKSGLPSDRFSAERTGGSVSTLTIQRTQQEDSAVYLCASSLLGAGDTQYFGPGTRLTVL.

This sequence joins TRBV5-1 and TRBJ2-3; TRBD1 matches at 8 bases. This CDR3 comprises 18 residues. V shed 8 bases and J 0 bases; nucleotides not matched to a gene: 17. Germline V gene data show CDR1 as SGHRS and CDR2 as YFSETQ. This CDR3 reads CASKTGVALEASTDTQYF. In DNA form, the CDR3 reads TGCGCCAGTAAGACAGGGGTGGCACTCGAGGCTAGCACAGATACGCAGTATTTT.

The chain has TRBV5-4 and TRBJ2-3; 9 bases line up with TRBD2. CDR1 is SGHNT, CDR2 YYREEE, per germline (reference sequence). V lost 2 bases and J lost 4; bases outside the gene matches: 8. This CDR3 has 16 amino acids. The CDR3 DNA is TGTGCCAGCAGCTTAATGGGCGGGGGGGCCCCAGATACGCAGTATTTT. As protein: CASSLMGGGAPDTQYF.

V and J are TRBV2 and TRBJ1-1; D unclear. Trimming removed 6 bases at V and 5 bases at J, with 7 bases between. CDR3 length equals 11 residues. Germline V gene lookup returns CDR1 SNHLY and CDR2 FYNNEI. The CDR3 protein is CASREGTEAFF. Here the CDR3 DNA reads TGTGCCAGCAGGGAGGGTACTGAAGCTTTCTTT.

V is TRBV14 and J is TRBJ1-4, with 7 bases lining up with TRBD1. CDR3 length: 17 amino acids. J lost 8 bases, V lost 0 bases, and 12 bases had no gene match. The germline V gene encodes CDR1 SGHDN and CDR2 FVKESK. CDR3 sequence: CASSQDTLPDRIEKLFF. CDR3 sequence (DNA): TGTGCCAGCAGCCAAGATACGCTCCCGGACAGGATAGAAAAACTGTTTTTT. The entire variable domain, with the rest obtained from reference TRBV14 and TRBJ1-4, is as follows: EAGVTQFPSHSVIEKGQTVTLRCDPISGHDNLYWYRRVMGKEIKFLLHFVKESKQDESGMPNNRFLAERTGGTYSTLKVQPAELEDSGVYFCASSQDTLPDRIEKLFFGSGTQLSVL.

The J gene is TRBJ2-7, the V gene TRBV5-1; the match to TRBD2 covers 11 bases. With 4 bases clipped from V and 3 bases from J, the junction kept 12 bases outside the gene matches. Germline V lookup: CDR1 SGHRS, CDR2 YFSETQ. CDR3 size: 17 residues. The DNA for the CDR3 is TGCGCCAGCAGCCTACAGGACGGACTAGCGGGTCGCTACGAGCAGTACTTC. This gives the protein CASSLQDGLAGRYEQYF. Full variable domain (outside the CDR3, taken from reference TRBV5-1 and TRBJ2-7): KAGVTQTPRYLIKTRGQQVTLSCSPISGHRSVSWYQQTPGQGLQFLFEYFSETQRNKGNFPGRFSGRQFSNSRSEMNVSTLELGDSALYLCASSLQDGLAGRYEQYFGPGTRLTVT.

The chain links TRBV5-6 to TRBJ1-2, with 8 bases that match TRBD1. This CDR3 is 14 amino acids long. V shed 0 bases, J shed 7 bases, and the junction held 5 bases outside the gene matches. Germline CDR1 SGHDT, CDR2 YYEEEE. CDR3 bases: TGTGCCAGCAGCTTGGCCAGGGGGCTGGGTGGCTACACCTTC. Amino acid sequence: CASSLARGLGGYTF.

This clone is a singleton in its sample. V gene TRBV30 combines with J gene TRBJ2-5, with TRBD1 matching over 9 bases. Per the germline V gene, CDR1 is GTSNPN and CDR2 is SVGIG (reference sequence). CDR3 size: 17 residues. V lost 4 bases and J lost 5; bases outside the gene matches: 17. The CDR3 here is CAWTSQFRDREMETQYF. CDR3 DNA sequence: TGTGCCTGGACTAGCCAATTCAGGGACAGGGAGATGGAGACCCAGTACTTC.

This rearrangement joins TRBV4-3 to TRBJ2-3, with D possibly being TRBD1 (6 bases). With 4 bases removed from V and 2 bases from J, the gap between germline ends came to 10 bases. The CDR3 runs to 14 residues. Germline CDR1 reads LGHNA; CDR2 reads YSLEER. The CDR3 nucleotides read TGCGCCAGCAGCCCCCGGACAGTCACAGATACGCAGTATTTT. Translated: CASSPRTVTDTQYF.

V usage is TRBV14 and J usage is TRBJ1-6; TRBD1 might be the D (5 bases). The CDR3 length is 14 residues. The V and J ends lost 0 bases and 9 bases respectively, with 9 bases between them. Germline V CDR1 and CDR2: SGHDN, FVKESK. CDR3 residues: CASSQEVGGSPLHF. The CDR3 DNA sequence: TGTGCCAGCAGCCAAGAAGTGGGGGGTTCACCCCTCCACTTT.

The table lists this clone with a count of one. J is TRBJ2-3 and V is TRBV4-3; perhaps TRBD2 as D (5 bases). V was trimmed by 4 bases and J by 2 bases, leaving 22 bases between them. Germline assignment: CDR1 LGHNA and CDR2 YSLEER. The CDR3 is made up of 18 amino acids. This CDR3 is CASSPCLTGYNNTDTQYF. In DNA, the CDR3 is TGCGCCAGCAGCCCATGTCTGACGGGGTACAATAACACAGATACGCAGTATTTT.

The chain uses TRBV5-1 and TRBJ1-3; D is unclear. This CDR3 spans 15 amino acids. Germline CDR1 and CDR2: SGHRS and YFSETQ. Trimming stripped 1 base from V and 0 bases from J, with 8 bases between. The CDR3 loop is CASSLPGRSGNTIYF. For the CDR3, the DNA is TGCGCCAGCAGCTTGCCAGGTCGCTCTGGAAACACCATATATTTT.

The genes are TRBV6-4 and TRBJ2-1; 7 bases agree with TRBD2. The CDR3 spans 16 residues. Trimming at V came to 4 bases and at J to 2 bases, leaving 8 bases not matched to a gene. The germline CDR1 and CDR2 sequences are MRHNA and SNTAGT. Here the CDR3 reads CASSARPGLPYNEQFF. CDR3 sequence (DNA): TGTGCCAGCAGTGCCCGCCCGGGACTACCCTACAATGAGCAGTTCTTC.

The chain combines TRBV5-4 with TRBJ2-2; 8 nucleotides line up with TRBD1. This CDR3 has 15 amino acids. V lost 1 base to trimming and J lost 6 bases; unmatched junction nucleotides: 5. Per germline, CDR1 SGHNT and CDR2 YYREEE (reference sequence). In DNA form, the CDR3 reads TGTGCCAGCAGCTTGATAGGACAGGGCGCCGGGGAGCTGTTTTTT. Translation: CASSLIGQGAGELFF.